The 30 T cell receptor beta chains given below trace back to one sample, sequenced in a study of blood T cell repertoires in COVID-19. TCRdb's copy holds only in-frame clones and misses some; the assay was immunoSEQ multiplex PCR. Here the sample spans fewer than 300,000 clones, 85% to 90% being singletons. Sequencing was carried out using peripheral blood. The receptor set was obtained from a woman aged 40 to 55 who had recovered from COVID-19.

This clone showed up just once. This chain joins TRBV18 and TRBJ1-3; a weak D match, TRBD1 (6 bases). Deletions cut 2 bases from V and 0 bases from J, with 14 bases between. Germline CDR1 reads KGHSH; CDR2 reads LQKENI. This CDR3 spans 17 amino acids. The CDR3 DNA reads TGTGCCAGCTCACCAGGTTCGGTCAGGGGCTCTGGAAACACCATATATTTT. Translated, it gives CASSPGSVRGSGNTIYF.

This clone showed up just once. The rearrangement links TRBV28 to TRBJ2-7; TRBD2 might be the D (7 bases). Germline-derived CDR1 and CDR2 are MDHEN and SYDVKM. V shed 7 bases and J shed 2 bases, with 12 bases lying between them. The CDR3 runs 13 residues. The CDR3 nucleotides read TGTGCCAGCACCCCCGGGGGGCCCTACGAGCAGTACTTC. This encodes CASTPGGPYEQYF.

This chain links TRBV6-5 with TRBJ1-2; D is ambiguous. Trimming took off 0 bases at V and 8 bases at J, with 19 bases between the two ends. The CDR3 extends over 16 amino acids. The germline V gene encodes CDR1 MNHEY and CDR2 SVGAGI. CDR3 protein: CASSYSVPGSYEGYTF. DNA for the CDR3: TGTGCCAGCAGTTACTCGGTCCCGGGTAGCTATGAGGGCTACACCTTC.

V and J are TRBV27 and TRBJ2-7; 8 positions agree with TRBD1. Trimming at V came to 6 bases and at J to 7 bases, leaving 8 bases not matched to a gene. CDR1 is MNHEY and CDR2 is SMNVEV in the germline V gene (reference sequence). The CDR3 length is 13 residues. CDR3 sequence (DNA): TGTGCCAGCAGCGGACAGGGTGTTGGAGAGCAGTACTTC. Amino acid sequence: CASSGQGVGEQYF.

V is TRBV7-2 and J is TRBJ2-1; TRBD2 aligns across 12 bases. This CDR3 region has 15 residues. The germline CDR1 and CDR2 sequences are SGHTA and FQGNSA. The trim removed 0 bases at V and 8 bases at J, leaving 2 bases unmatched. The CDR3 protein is CASSLAPSGGDEQFF. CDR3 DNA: TGTGCCAGCAGCTTAGCCCCTAGCGGGGGGGATGAGCAGTTCTTC. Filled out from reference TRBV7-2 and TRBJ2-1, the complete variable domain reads GAGVSQSPSNKVTEKGKDVELRCDPISGHTALYWYRQSLGQGLEFLIYFQGNSAPDKSGLPSDRFSAERTGGSVSTLTIQRTQQEDSAVYLCASSLAPSGGDEQFFGPGTRLTVL.

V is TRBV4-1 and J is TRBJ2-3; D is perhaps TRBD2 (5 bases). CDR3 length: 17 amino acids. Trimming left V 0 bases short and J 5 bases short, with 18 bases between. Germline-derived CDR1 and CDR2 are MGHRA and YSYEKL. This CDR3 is CASSQEGSGLGGDTQYF. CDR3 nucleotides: TGCGCCAGCAGCCAAGAAGGGTCGGGGTTGGGTGGAGATACGCAGTATTTT.

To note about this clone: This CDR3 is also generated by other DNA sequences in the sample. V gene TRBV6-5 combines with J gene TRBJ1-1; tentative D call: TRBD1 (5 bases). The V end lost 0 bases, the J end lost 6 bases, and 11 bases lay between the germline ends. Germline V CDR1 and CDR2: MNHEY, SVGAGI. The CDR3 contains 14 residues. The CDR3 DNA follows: TGTGCCAGCAGTTACTCGACGCAGGGCGCTGAAGCTTTCTTT. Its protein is CASSYSTQGAEAFF.

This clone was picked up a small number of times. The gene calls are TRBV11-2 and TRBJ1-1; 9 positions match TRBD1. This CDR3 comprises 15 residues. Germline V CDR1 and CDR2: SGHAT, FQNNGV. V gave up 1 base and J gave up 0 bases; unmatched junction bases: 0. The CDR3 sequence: CASSLGTGVNTEAFF. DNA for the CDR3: TGTGCCAGCAGCTTAGGGACAGGGGTGAACACTGAAGCTTTCTTT.

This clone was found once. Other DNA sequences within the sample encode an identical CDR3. Here the CDR3 DNA reads TGTGCCAGTAGTACCCGGGGACAGGGGCCCTATGGCTACACCTTC. It is translated as CASSTRGQGPYGYTF. V is TRBV19 and J is TRBJ1-2; 10 bases agree with TRBD1. CDR1 and CDR2 (germline): LNHDA, SQIVND (reference sequence). J gave up 4 bases and V 4 bases, and 6 bases lay outside the gene matches. The CDR3 covers 15 residues.

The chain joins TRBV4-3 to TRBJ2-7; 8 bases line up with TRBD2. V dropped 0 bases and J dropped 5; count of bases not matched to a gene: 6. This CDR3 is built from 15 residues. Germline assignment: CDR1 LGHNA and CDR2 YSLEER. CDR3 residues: CASSQDASGSDEQYF. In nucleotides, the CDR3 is TGCGCCAGCAGCCAAGATGCCAGCGGGAGTGACGAGCAGTACTTC.

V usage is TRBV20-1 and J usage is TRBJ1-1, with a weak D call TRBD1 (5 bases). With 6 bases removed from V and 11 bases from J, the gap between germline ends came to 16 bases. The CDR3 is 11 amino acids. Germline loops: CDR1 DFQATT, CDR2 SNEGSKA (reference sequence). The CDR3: CSAGGTLGAFF. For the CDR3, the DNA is TGCAGTGCGGGGGGGACCCTCGGGGCTTTCTTT.

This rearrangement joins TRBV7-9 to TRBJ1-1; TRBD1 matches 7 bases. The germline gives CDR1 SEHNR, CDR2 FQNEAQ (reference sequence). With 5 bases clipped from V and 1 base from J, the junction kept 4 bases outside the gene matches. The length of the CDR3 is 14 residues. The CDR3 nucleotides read TGTGCCAGCAGCGCCGACAGGGAGAACACTGAAGCTTTCTTT. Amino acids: CASSADRENTEAFF.

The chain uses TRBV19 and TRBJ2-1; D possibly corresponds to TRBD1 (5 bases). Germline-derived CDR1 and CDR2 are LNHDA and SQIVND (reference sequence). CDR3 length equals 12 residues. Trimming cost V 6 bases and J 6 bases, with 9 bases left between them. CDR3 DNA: TGTGCCAGTAGCAGGGTGGGCAATGAGCAGTTCTTC. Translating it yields CASSRVGNEQFF.

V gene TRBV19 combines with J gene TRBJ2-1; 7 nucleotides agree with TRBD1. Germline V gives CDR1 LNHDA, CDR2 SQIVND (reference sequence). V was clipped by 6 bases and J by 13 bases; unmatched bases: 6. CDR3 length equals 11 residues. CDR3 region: CASSLGTAQFF. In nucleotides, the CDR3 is TGTGCCAGTAGCCTCGGGACAGCACAGTTCTTC.

CDR3 sequence: CASSLRRGPGEQFF. For the CDR3, the DNA is TGTGCCAGCAGCTTGCGGAGGGGCCCGGGTGAGCAGTTCTTC. The J gene is TRBJ2-1, the V gene TRBV13; tentative D call: TRBD2 (6 bases). V was pared by 3 bases and J by 9 bases, with 15 bases between. CDR3 length: 14 amino acids. Per the germline V gene, CDR1 is PRHDT and CDR2 is FYEKMQ (reference sequence). The entire variable domain, with the rest obtained from reference TRBV13 and TRBJ2-1, is as follows: AAGVIQSPRHLIKEKRETATLKCYPIPRHDTVYWYQQGPGQDPQFLISFYEKMQSDKGSIPDRFSAQQFSDYHSELNMSSLELGDSALYFCASSLRRGPGEQFFGPGTRLTVL.

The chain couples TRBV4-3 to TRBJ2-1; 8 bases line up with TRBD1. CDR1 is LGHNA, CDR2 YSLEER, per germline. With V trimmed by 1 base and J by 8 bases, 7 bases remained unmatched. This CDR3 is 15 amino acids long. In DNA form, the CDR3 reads TGCGCCAGCAGCCAAGCAGGGGGCCCGGGCCATGAGCAGTTCTTC. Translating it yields CASSQAGGPGHEQFF.

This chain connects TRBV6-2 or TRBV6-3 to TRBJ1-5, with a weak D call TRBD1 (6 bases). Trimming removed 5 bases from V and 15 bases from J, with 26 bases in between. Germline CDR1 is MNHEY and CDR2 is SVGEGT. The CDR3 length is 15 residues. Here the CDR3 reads CASSPLRAGAPPAHF. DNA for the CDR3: TGTGCCAGCAGTCCCCTCAGGGCAGGGGCGCCCCCGGCGCATTTT.

CDR3 loop: CATSRPTPGERETQYF. The CDR3, as DNA: TGTGCCACCAGCAGACCAACTCCCGGGGAGCGGGAGACCCAGTACTTC. This chain uses TRBV15 with TRBJ2-5; a weak D match, TRBD2 (5 bases). The V gene's germline CDR1 is LNHNV and CDR2 YYDKDF (reference sequence). CDR3 length: 16 residues. The germline V and J ends were trimmed by 2 bases and 5 bases, with 18 bases remaining between them.

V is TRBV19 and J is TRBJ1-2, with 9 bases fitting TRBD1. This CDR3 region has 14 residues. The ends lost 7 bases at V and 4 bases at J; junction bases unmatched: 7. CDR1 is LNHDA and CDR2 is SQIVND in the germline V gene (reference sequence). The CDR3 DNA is TGTGCCAGTACCCCCCGGGACAGGGTCTATGGCTACACCTTC. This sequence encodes CASTPRDRVYGYTF.

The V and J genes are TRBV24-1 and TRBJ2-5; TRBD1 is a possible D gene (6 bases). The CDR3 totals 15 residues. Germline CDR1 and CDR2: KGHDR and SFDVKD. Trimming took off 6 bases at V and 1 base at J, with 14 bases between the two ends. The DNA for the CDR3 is TGTGCCACCAGTAATGGGGGCAGGCTCCAAGAGACCCAGTACTTC. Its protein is CATSNGGRLQETQYF.

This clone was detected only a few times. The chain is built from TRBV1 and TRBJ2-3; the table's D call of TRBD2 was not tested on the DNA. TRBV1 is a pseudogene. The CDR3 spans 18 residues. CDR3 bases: TGCACCAGCAGCCAAGAAGCGAGGCTAGCGGGAGTGGCAGATACGCAGTATTTT. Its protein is CTSSQEARLAGVADTQYF.

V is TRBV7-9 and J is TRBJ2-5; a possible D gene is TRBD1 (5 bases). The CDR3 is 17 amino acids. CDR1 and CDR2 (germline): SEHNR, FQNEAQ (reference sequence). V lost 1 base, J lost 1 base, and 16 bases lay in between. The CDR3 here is CASSLVRQGEPQETQYF. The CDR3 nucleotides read TGTGCCAGCAGCTTAGTTAGGCAGGGCGAACCCCAAGAGACCCAGTACTTC.

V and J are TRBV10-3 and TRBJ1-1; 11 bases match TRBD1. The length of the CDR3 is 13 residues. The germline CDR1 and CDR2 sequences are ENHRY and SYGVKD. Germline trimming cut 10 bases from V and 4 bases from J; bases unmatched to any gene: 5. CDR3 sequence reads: CASSDRGLTEAFF. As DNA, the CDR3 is TGTGCCAGCTCGGACAGGGGGCTCACTGAAGCTTTCTTT.

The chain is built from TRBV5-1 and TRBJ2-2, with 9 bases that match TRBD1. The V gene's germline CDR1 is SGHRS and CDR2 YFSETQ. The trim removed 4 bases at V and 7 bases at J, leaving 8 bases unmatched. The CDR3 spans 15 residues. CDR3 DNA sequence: TGCGCCAGCAGCCCCCACAGGGGGCTCGGCGGGGAGCTGTTTTTT. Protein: CASSPHRGLGGELFF.

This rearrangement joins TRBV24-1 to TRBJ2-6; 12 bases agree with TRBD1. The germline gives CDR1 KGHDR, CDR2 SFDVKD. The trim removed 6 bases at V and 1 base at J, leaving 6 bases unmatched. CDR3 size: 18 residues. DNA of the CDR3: TGTGCCACCAGTCGGCGGGACAGGGGGCCGTCTGGGGCCAACGTCCTGACTTTC. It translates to CATSRRDRGPSGANVLTF.

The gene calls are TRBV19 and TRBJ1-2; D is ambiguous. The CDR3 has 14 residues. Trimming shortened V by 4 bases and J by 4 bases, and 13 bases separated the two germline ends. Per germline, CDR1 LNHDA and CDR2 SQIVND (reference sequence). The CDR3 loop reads CASSRRTESYGYTF. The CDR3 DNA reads TGTGCCAGTAGTAGGAGGACCGAGTCCTATGGCTACACCTTC.

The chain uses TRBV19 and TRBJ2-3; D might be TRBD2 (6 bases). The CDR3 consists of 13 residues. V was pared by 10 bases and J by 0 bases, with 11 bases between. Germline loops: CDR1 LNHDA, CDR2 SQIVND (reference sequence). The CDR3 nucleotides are TGTGCCACCCGAGGGACTAGCACAGATACGCAGTATTTT. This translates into CATRGTSTDTQYF.

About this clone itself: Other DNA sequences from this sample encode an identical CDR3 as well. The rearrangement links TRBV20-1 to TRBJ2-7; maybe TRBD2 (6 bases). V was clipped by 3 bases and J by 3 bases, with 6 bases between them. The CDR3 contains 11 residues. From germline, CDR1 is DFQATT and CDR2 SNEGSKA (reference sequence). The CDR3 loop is CSARGGYEQYF. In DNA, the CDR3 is TGCAGTGCTAGGGGGGGCTACGAGCAGTACTTC.

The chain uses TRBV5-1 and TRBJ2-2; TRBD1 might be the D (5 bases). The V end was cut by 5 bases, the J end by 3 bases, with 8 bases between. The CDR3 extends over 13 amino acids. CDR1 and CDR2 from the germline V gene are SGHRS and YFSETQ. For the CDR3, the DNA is TGCGCCAGCAGGCCACAGGACACCGGGGAGCTGTTTTTT. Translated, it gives CASRPQDTGELFF. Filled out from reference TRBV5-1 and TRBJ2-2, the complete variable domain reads KAGVTQTPRYLIKTRGQQVTLSCSPISGHRSVSWYQQTPGQGLQFLFEYFSETQRNKGNFPGRFSGRQFSNSRSEMNVSTLELGDSALYLCASRPQDTGELFFGEGSRLTVL.

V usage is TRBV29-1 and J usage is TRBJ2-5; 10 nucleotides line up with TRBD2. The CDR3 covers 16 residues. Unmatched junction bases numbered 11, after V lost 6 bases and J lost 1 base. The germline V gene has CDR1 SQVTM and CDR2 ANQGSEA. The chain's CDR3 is CSVGPRTSGLQETQYF. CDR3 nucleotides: TGCAGCGTCGGGCCCCGGACTAGCGGACTCCAAGAGACCCAGTACTTC.